These T cell receptor beta chains were read from a single sample in a study of blood T cell repertoires in COVID-19. Sequencing was performed with immunoSEQ multiplex PCR; in TCRdb, only in-frame clones are kept and a portion is missing. The sample lists 200,000 to 250,000 clones; 80% to 90% were seen once. The sample consisted of peripheral blood. These TCRs come from a man aged 30-40 years with COVID-19, enrolled during active disease. The CDR3 runs from the conserved cysteine through the conserved F or W. The D gene is left open where the match is weak. Not all rows give a size; the values are once, few, many and, for expanded clones, a class.

v_gene	abundance	len	j_gene	d_gene	CDR3aa	CDR3nt
TRBV5-5	-	16	TRBJ2-2	-	CASSLGQFANTGELFF	TGTGCCAGCAGCTTGGGACAGTTCGCGAACACCGGGGAGCTGTTTTTT
TRBV6-5	-	13	TRBJ2-3	-	CASIVGGTDTQYF	TGTGCCAGCATTGTAGGGGGCACAGATACGCAGTATTTT
TRBV2	-	13	TRBJ2-4	-	CASNEGLQNIQYF	TGTGCCAGCAACGAGGGACTCCAAAACATTCAGTACTTC
TRBV11-2	-	14	TRBJ2-5	-	CASSPQSLRATQYF	TGTGCCAGCAGCCCGCAAAGCCTCAGGGCAACCCAGTACTTC
TRBV6-6	once	11	TRBJ2-7	-	CAARAANEQYF	TGTGCCGCGAGGGCGGCCAACGAGCAGTACTTC
TRBV18	-	16	TRBJ1-6	-	CASSLTMSSYNSPLHF	TGTGCCAGTTCCCTTACGATGAGCTCCTATAATTCACCCCTCCACTTT
TRBV28	-	12	TRBJ2-3	-	CASSPGTDTQYF	TGTGCCAGCAGTCCAGGCACAGATACGCAGTATTTT
TRBV6-4	-	15	TRBJ1-5	-	CASSPSSGGYQPQHF	TGTGCCAGCAGTCCCTCGTCCGGGGGTTATCAGCCCCAGCATTTT
TRBV25-1	-	14	TRBJ1-1	-	CASGRGRVETEAFF	TGTGCCAGCGGGAGAGGTCGGGTAGAAACTGAAGCTTTCTTT
TRBV9	-	15	TRBJ1-3	-	CASSVLGLSGNTIYF	TGTGCCAGCAGCGTACTCGGACTTTCCGGAAACACCATATATTTT
TRBV19	-	13	TRBJ1-2	-	CASSMTPNYGYTF	TGTGCCAGTAGTATGACACCGAACTATGGCTACACCTTC
TRBV4-1	-	15	TRBJ2-1	TRBD1	CASSQDRSRGPPRLF	TGCGCCAGCAGCCAAGATAGGTCCAGGGGGCCACCCCGGCTCTTC
TRBV11-2	-	12	TRBJ1-2	-	CASSLVGYGYTF	TGTGCCAGCAGCTTAGTCGGCTATGGCTACACCTTC
TRBV7-2	-	15	TRBJ1-5	TRBD1	CASSATGGGGQPQHF	TGTGCCAGCAGCGCGACAGGGGGCGGGGGTCAGCCCCAGCATTTT
TRBV6-4	few	15	TRBJ2-3	TRBD2	CASSDSSGGADTQYF	TGTGCCAGCAGTGACTCTAGCGGGGGGGCCGATACGCAGTATTTT
TRBV7-7	-	16	TRBJ2-2	-	CASSPQGRGGTGELFF	TGTGCCAGCAGCCCTCAGGGGAGGGGAGGTACCGGGGAGCTGTTTTTT
TRBV28	-	15	TRBJ1-2	TRBD1	CASSPGQGTYYGYTF	TGTGCCAGCAGCCCGGGACAGGGCACCTACTATGGCTACACCTTC
TRBV4-3	once	16	TRBJ2-2	TRBD2	CASSPRGGANTGELFF	TGCGCCAGCAGCCCCCGCGGGGGGGCGAACACCGGGGAGCTGTTTTTT
TRBV6-5	once	15	TRBJ2-1	TRBD1	CASSYAGTGRDEQFF	TGTGCCAGCAGTTACGCCGGGACAGGGCGCGATGAGCAGTTCTTC
TRBV5-6	-	14	TRBJ2-1	-	CASSMRQFYNEQFF	TGTGCCAGCAGCATGCGACAGTTCTACAATGAGCAGTTCTTC
TRBV5-6	-	16	TRBJ2-1	TRBD2	CASSLAGLAGDNEQFF	TGTGCCAGCAGCTTGGCTGGACTAGCGGGAGACAATGAGCAGTTCTTC
TRBV10-3	-	16	TRBJ1-1	-	CAIREGFQGRNTEAFF	TGTGCCATCAGGGAGGGCTTTCAGGGGAGGAACACTGAAGCTTTCTTT
TRBV6-2/TRBV6-3	-	16	TRBJ2-7	-	CASSPNVQGLPYEQYF	TGTGCCAGCAGCCCAAACGTTCAGGGATTACCCTACGAGCAGTACTTC
TRBV5-1	-	15	TRBJ2-1	TRBD1	CASSSSGTGGDEQFF	TGCGCCAGCAGCTCCTCCGGGACAGGGGGCGATGAGCAGTTCTTC
TRBV7-2	-	15	TRBJ2-2	-	CASSFMGQNTGELFF	TGTGCCAGCAGCTTTATGGGACAGAACACCGGGGAGCTGTTTTTT
TRBV4-3	-	14	TRBJ1-5	-	CASSQDLGGQPQHF	TGCGCCAGCAGCCAAGATTTGGGGGGACAGCCCCAGCATTTT
TRBV18	-	14	TRBJ2-5	TRBD1	CASSPGTAQETQYF	TGTGCCAGCTCACCGGGGACAGCCCAAGAGACCCAGTACTTC
TRBV6-2/TRBV6-3	-	15	TRBJ1-2	-	CASSIDPTGTYGYTF	TGTGCCAGCAGTATAGACCCCACAGGGACCTATGGCTACACCTTC
TRBV2	few	15	TRBJ2-1	TRBD1	CASSDRGSSYNEQFF	TGTGCCAGCTCCGACAGGGGTAGCTCCTACAATGAGCAGTTCTTC
TRBV19	-	14	TRBJ2-2	-	CASRGPAGTGELFF	TGTGCCAGTAGAGGTCCGGCGGGGACCGGGGAGCTGTTTTTT
TRBV2	-	16	TRBJ2-2	TRBD1	CASRVGTVRNTGELFF	TGTGCCAGCAGGGTTGGGACAGTCCGCAACACCGGGGAGCTGTTTTTT
TRBV7-2	-	14	TRBJ1-2	TRBD1	CASSLEGGLGGYTF	TGTGCCAGCAGCTTAGAAGGGGGCCTTGGGGGCTACACCTTC
TRBV5-1	-	14	TRBJ1-2	TRBD1	CASSYRTGADGYTF	TGCGCCAGCAGCTATAGGACAGGGGCGGATGGCTACACCTTC